This T cell receptor (beta chain) was recovered during a study of T-cell memory formation after mild COVID-19 (dated by TCRdb to the early 2020s). About the full investigation: TCR sequence clusters from the two donors were found to be largely donor specific. Two young, previously healthy adult volunteers made up the cohort, one male and one female. In a couple of donors, T-cell clones that expanded and contracted after mild COVID-19 were tracked by sequencing TCRalpha and TCRbeta repertoires over time. Overall study outcomes, separate from this receptor: Some responding clones were found in pre-infection memory, which suggests that pre-existing cross-reactive memory T cells took part in the SARS-CoV-2 response. Contracting CD4+ clones were located mainly in the CM and EM memory subsets, whereas CD8+ clones were found to be enriched in EMRA. From day 15 to 85, contracting clones showed balanced CD4/CD8 phenotypes, whereas a second wave of clones that expanded from day 15 to 37 leaned towards CD4+. Whether the second-wave clones peaking on day 37 were SARS-CoV-2 specific was not confirmed. Only a couple of mild cases were covered by the study, and larger cohorts that include severe cases with pre-infection samples were considered necessary.

Ficoll-Paque density gradient centrifugation was the method used to isolate PBMCs. The sequencer was an Illumina NovaSeq 6000. TCRalpha and TCRbeta cDNA libraries were constructed by 5'RACE with constant-segment primers, with sample barcodes and unique molecular identifiers being introduced. RNA was extracted from every sample with Trizol reagent. Amplification of the libraries took two PCR steps, and the second step added a second sample barcode plus Illumina TruSeq adapters. Sequencing of libraries was performed on an Illumina NovaSeq with 2 x 150 bp paired-end reads. The original methods were these. Reads were demultiplexed and collapsed into UMI-guided consensus sequences with migec v1.2.7. Using mixcr v2.1.11, UMI consensuses were aligned to TRA and TRB V and J templates and then assembled into clonotypes. A clonotype was counted as expanded or contracted only if both edgeR and NoisET called the change significant, with noise models trained on biological replicates. edgeR calls used a false discovery rate-adjusted p below 0.01 and a log2 fold-change threshold of 1. As an exploratory analysis of dynamics, max-normalized trajectories of the 1000 most abundant clonotypes were examined by PCA with hierarchical clustering. Separately sequenced CD4+ and CD8+ repertoires were used to assign the CD4 or CD8 phenotype of responding clones. In-frame beta chains were kept once TCRdb had trimmed the public reads at Q25 with fastp and called clones with MiXCR. Records with the same CDR3 protein are collapsed into one entry carrying the most frequent genes and DNA. The V and J calls shown here were made by TCRdb, not taken from the authors' results. For this sample there are around 510,000 distinct CDR3 sequences; 20% to 25% appear just once. Approximately 8.4% of the sample is held by the ten biggest clonotypes.

The germline V gene gives CDR1 as SGHTA and CDR2 as FQGNSA. The CDR3 holds 15 amino acids from the cysteine to the phenylalanine. This entry keeps only the CDR3 DNA: 45 bases, framed from base 1. V drops 4 bases and J drops 3 bases, leaving 16 bases in between. This clonotype has only a few counts. This clone's antigen is unknown. No base-level quality is on record; no much larger clone is a single base apart. Sequencing was performed on PBMCs or a T cell subset sorted from them (not recorded which). The sequence derives from an adult woman who had mild COVID-19 (a few samples of this study predate the infection). The sample titles of this study are shuffled in the database, so cell type and time point are left out; the donor was told from shared clones. The sequence links TRBV7-2 to TRBJ2-7; D gene: possibly TRBD1, on 6 matching bases. The nucleotide sequence reads TGTGCCAGCAGCTCTTGGACAGAGGGGATCTACGAGCAGTACTTC. It is translated as CASSSWTEGIYEQYF.